Below are 28 T cell receptor beta chains sequenced from a single sample in a study of T cell responses to AZD1222 COVID-19 vaccine. Clones were read by immunoSEQ multiplex PCR, and TCRdb kept only the in-frame ones, dropping some. The sample records 100,000 to 150,000 clones, about 90% being singletons. The material sequenced was peripheral blood, taken 28 days after the second AZD1222 dose. The receptors stem from an adult who received the AZD1222 COVID-19 vaccine.

J is TRBJ1-1 and V is TRBV7-6; D possibly corresponds to TRBD1 (5 bases). V was shortened by 4 bases and J by 3 bases, with 15 bases between the two germline ends. The CDR3 contains 15 residues. Germline assignment: CDR1 SGHVS and CDR2 FNYEAQ. The CDR3 DNA reads TGTGCCAGCAGCTCTAGCCCACTCAGGGACACTGAAGCTTTCTTT. Encoded protein: CASSSSPLRDTEAFF.

J is TRBJ2-3 and V is TRBV10-3; TRBD2 aligns across 8 bases. The CDR3 totals 15 residues. The V gene's germline CDR1 is ENHRY and CDR2 SYGVKD. Trimming took 6 bases from V and 2 from J; bases not matched to a gene: 7. The CDR3 loop is CAIRNAGGSTDTQYF. The CDR3 nucleotides are TGTGCCATCAGAAACGCGGGGGGTTCCACAGATACGCAGTATTTT.

The chain joins TRBV7-2 to TRBJ1-3; D is possibly TRBD1 (6 bases). The V end was cut by 5 bases, the J end by 2 bases, with 13 bases between. This CDR3 spans 15 amino acids. The germline V gene encodes CDR1 SGHTA and CDR2 FQGNSA. This CDR3 reads CASSLGGRTGNTIYF. The CDR3 DNA reads TGTGCCAGCAGCCTCGGGGGCCGAACTGGAAACACCATATATTTT.

CDR3 DNA sequence: TGTGCCAGCAGTTTTGGGGGGAGCCAAGAGACCCAGTACTTC. Amino acids: CASSFGGSQETQYF. The J gene is TRBJ2-5, the V gene TRBV27, with D possibly TRBD2 on 6 matching bases. The CDR3 covers 14 residues. Between the trimmed V and J ends, which lost 3 bases and 1 base, there was a span of 9 bases. The V gene's germline CDR1 is MNHEY and CDR2 SMNVEV (reference sequence).

This chain uses TRBV19 with TRBJ1-3; D not certain. Trimming pared 8 bases from V and 0 bases from J, leaving 14 bases between. The CDR3 has 15 amino acids. CDR1 and CDR2 from the germline V gene are LNHDA and SQIVND (reference sequence). DNA for the CDR3: TGTGCCAGTCGGACTTCCTGGACCTCTGGAAACACCATATATTTT. This encodes CASRTSWTSGNTIYF.

V and J are TRBV11-3 and TRBJ2-3, with TRBD2 identical over 9 bases. Germline CDR1 SGHNT, CDR2 YENEEA. There are 17 residues in the CDR3. V gave up 1 base and J gave up 1 base; unmatched junction bases: 6. Here the CDR3 reads CASSLVRSGGRTDTQYF. The CDR3 DNA reads as TGTGCCAGCAGCTTAGTTCGTAGCGGGGGACGCACAGATACGCAGTATTTT.

This clone appeared a single time. This chain joins TRBV7-2 and TRBJ1-2; no clear D gene. Germline V CDR1 and CDR2: SGHTA, FQGNSA. V was pared by 1 base and J by 8 bases, with 8 bases between. The CDR3 totals 12 residues. The CDR3: CASSLGGGGYTF. The DNA for the CDR3 is TGTGCCAGCAGCTTAGGGGGAGGAGGCTACACCTTC.

This sequence joins TRBV10-3 and TRBJ2-1, with 7 bases identical to TRBD1. This CDR3 comprises 16 residues. V dropped 0 bases and J dropped 6; count of bases not matched to a gene: 8. Germline-derived CDR1 and CDR2 are ENHRY and SYGVKD. Here the CDR3 DNA reads TGTGCCATCAGTGAGTCGAGAGGGGGCCTACCCAATGAGCAGTTCTTC. It codes for CAISESRGGLPNEQFF.

The chain combines TRBV6-5 with TRBJ2-3; D is unclear. This CDR3 contains 13 residues. The ends were cut back, 4 bases at V and 2 bases at J, with 7 bases in the middle. CDR1 is MNHEY and CDR2 is SVGAGI in the germline V gene. The CDR3 DNA reads TGTGCCAGCAGTTTAAGCTTCACAGATACGCAGTATTTT. Protein sequence: CASSLSFTDTQYF.

This clone was seen only a few times. The rearrangement links TRBV7-2 to TRBJ1-5; D ambiguous. The V and J ends lost 1 base and 0 bases respectively, with 7 bases between them. This CDR3 comprises 15 residues. CDR1 is SGHTA, CDR2 FQGNSA, per germline. The chain's CDR3 is CASSLGGLSNQPQHF. The CDR3 bases are TGTGCCAGCAGCTTAGGCGGACTTAGCAATCAGCCCCAGCATTTT. The full variable domain, its missing parts supplied by reference TRBV7-2 and TRBJ1-5, is GAGVSQSPSNKVTEKGKDVELRCDPISGHTALYWYRQSLGQGLEFLIYFQGNSAPDKSGLPSDRFSAERTGGSVSTLTIQRTQQEDSAVYLCASSLGGLSNQPQHFGDGTRLSIL.

J is TRBJ1-4 and V is TRBV19; the D is unclear. The V end lost 1 base, the J end lost 7 bases, and 7 bases lay between the germline ends. The CDR3 extends over 13 amino acids. Germline V gene lookup returns CDR1 LNHDA and CDR2 SQIVND (reference sequence). CDR3 protein: CASSIGASEKLFF. CDR3 in DNA: TGTGCCAGTAGTATAGGTGCGAGTGAAAAACTGTTTTTT.

V is TRBV29-1 and J is TRBJ1-5; 11 nucleotides line up with TRBD1. Germline CDR1 and CDR2: SQVTM and ANQGSEA. CDR3 length: 13 amino acids. The trim removed 4 bases at V and 6 bases at J, leaving 2 bases unmatched. The CDR3 region has the DNA TGCAGCGTTGCCGGGACAGGGGGTCAGCCCCAGCATTTT. Its translation: CSVAGTGGQPQHF.

The V call is TRBV14, the J call TRBJ2-5; D ambiguous. Germline assignment: CDR1 SGHDN and CDR2 FVKESK. There are 16 residues in the CDR3. Trimming removed 1 base from V and 5 bases from J, with 17 bases in between. The CDR3 DNA reads as TGTGCCAGCAGCCAAGGGTCACGGCTCCTCGGGGAGACCCAGTACTTC. Translating gives CASSQGSRLLGETQYF.

This chain joins TRBV3-1 (or the pseudogene TRBV3-2) and TRBJ1-6, with a tentative D call TRBD1 (6 bases). The V gene lost 4 bases and the J gene lost 9 bases, with 10 bases spanning the gap. Germline V gene sequence: CDR1 LGHDT, CDR2 YNNKEL (reference sequence). This CDR3 comprises 13 residues. Here the CDR3 reads CASSLRTVSPLHF. The CDR3 DNA reads as TGTGCCAGCAGCCTACGGACAGTTTCACCCCTCCACTTT.

This clone has just one count. The V call is TRBV10-3, the J call TRBJ2-1, with 7 bases matching TRBD2. The V gene end was trimmed by 3 bases and the J gene end by 5 bases; junction bases not matched to a gene: 4. The CDR3 loop spans 14 amino acids. Germline V gene data show CDR1 as ENHRY and CDR2 as SYGVKD. The CDR3 here is CAISDGTKNNEQFF. CDR3 nucleotides: TGTGCCATCAGTGACGGGACTAAAAACAATGAGCAGTTCTTC.

The CDR3 coding sequence is TGTGCCAGCAGCATAACAGGGGTGGAGACCCAGTACTTC. This sequence encodes CASSITGVETQYF. The chain combines TRBV5-5 with TRBJ2-5; 7 nucleotides align to TRBD1. The CDR3 has 13 residues. With 4 bases clipped from V and 5 bases from J, the junction kept 5 bases outside the gene matches. The germline gives CDR1 SGHKS, CDR2 YYEKEE (reference sequence).

V is TRBV4-3 and J is TRBJ2-3, with D possibly being TRBD1 (6 bases). In germline, CDR1 is LGHNA, CDR2 YSLEER. Trimming shortened V by 2 bases and J by 4 bases, and 7 bases separated the two germline ends. The CDR3 totals 13 residues. The CDR3 nucleotides read TGCGCCAGCAGCCAAACAGGGTCAGATACGCAGTATTTT. This encodes CASSQTGSDTQYF.

The chain uses TRBV21-1 and TRBJ1-3. TRBV21-1 is a listed pseudogene. CDR3 length: 15 amino acids. The CDR3: CASSNPTGYGNTIYF. In DNA form, the CDR3 reads TGTGCCAGCAGCAACCCAACCGGGTACGGAAACACCATATATTTT.

The chain couples TRBV7-3 to TRBJ2-3, with D uncertain. Germline CDR1 SGHTA, CDR2 FQGTGA. The CDR3 length is 13 residues. Trimming removed 5 bases at V and 4 bases at J, with 10 bases between. The CDR3 spells CASSPAYPDTQYF. Written as DNA, the CDR3 is TGTGCCAGCAGCCCTGCTTATCCAGATACGCAGTATTTT.

This rearrangement joins TRBV3-1 (or the pseudogene TRBV3-2) to TRBJ2-3, with D perhaps TRBD1 (5 bases). V dropped 4 bases and J dropped 10 bases, with 9 bases sitting between them. This CDR3 comprises 11 residues. Germline V CDR1 and CDR2: LGHDT, YNNKEL (reference sequence). The CDR3 loop reads CASSREGAQYF. DNA for the CDR3: TGTGCCAGCAGCCGAGAAGGGGCGCAGTATTTT.

This chain joins TRBV19 and TRBJ2-3; D call uncertain. The CDR3 is 15 residues long. Germline loops: CDR1 LNHDA, CDR2 SQIVND (reference sequence). Trimming left V 3 bases short and J 0 bases short, with 10 bases between. The CDR3 sequence is CASSIPDGSTDTQYF. CDR3 nucleotide sequence: TGTGCCAGTAGTATTCCCGACGGCAGCACAGATACGCAGTATTTT.

The chain uses TRBV7-3 and TRBJ2-1; 9 bases match TRBD2. Looked up from germline, CDR1 is SGHTA and CDR2 is FQGTGA. The CDR3 contains 16 residues. V dropped 2 bases and J dropped 9; count of bases not matched to a gene: 11. CDR3 loop: CASSLRAGGPSGEQFF. CDR3 bases: TGTGCCAGCAGCTTACGGGCGGGAGGGCCTTCAGGTGAGCAGTTCTTC.

The chain recombines TRBV5-4 with TRBJ1-2, with D possibly matching TRBD1 (5 bases). The CDR3 totals 13 residues. Germline V CDR1 and CDR2: SGHNT, YYREEE (reference sequence). The ends were cut back, 2 bases at V and 8 bases at J, with 13 bases in the middle. In DNA, the CDR3 is TGTGCCAGCAGCTTTTGGGAAGGGGAAGGCTACACCTTC. Residues: CASSFWEGEGYTF. The full variable domain, completed using reference TRBV5-4 and TRBJ1-2, is ETGVTQSPTHLIKTRGQQVTLRCSSQSGHNTVSWYQQALGQGPQFIFQYYREEENGRGNFPPRFSGLQFPNYSSELNVNALELDDSALYLCASSFWEGEGYTFGSGTRLTVV.

The J gene is TRBJ1-1, the V gene TRBV3-1 (or the pseudogene TRBV3-2); TRBD1 might be the D (5 bases). Germline-derived CDR1 and CDR2 are LGHDT and YNNKEL (reference sequence). V shed 0 bases and J shed 11 bases, with 13 bases lying between them. The CDR3 has 13 amino acids. The CDR3 DNA sequence: TGTGCCAGCAGCCAAGAAGGGGTAGGGAGGGCTTTCTTT. Translating it yields CASSQEGVGRAFF.

This chain uses TRBV5-6 with TRBJ1-2; TRBD1 matches at 8 bases. The trim removed 4 bases at V and 8 bases at J, leaving 7 bases unmatched. Germline CDR1 is SGHDT and CDR2 is YYEEEE. The CDR3 runs to 13 residues. CDR3 protein: CASSLGQGRGYTF. The DNA for the CDR3 is TGTGCCAGCAGCCTAGGACAGGGTCGAGGCTACACCTTC. Full variable domain (outside the CDR3, taken from reference TRBV5-6 and TRBJ1-2): DAGVTQSPTHLIKTRGQQVTLRCSPKSGHDTVSWYQQALGQGPQFIFQYYEEEERQRGNFPDRFSGHQFPNYSSELNVNALLLGDSALYLCASSLGQGRGYTFGSGTRLTVV.

The chain carries TRBV9 and TRBJ1-4, with D uncertain. CDR1 and CDR2 from the germline V gene are SGDLS and YYNGEE. Trimming stripped 4 bases from V and 8 bases from J, with 12 bases between. This CDR3 has 13 amino acids. The CDR3 sequence: CASSSLAGEKLFF. The CDR3 nucleotides are TGTGCCAGCAGCTCCCTGGCCGGGGAAAAACTGTTTTTT.

This chain joins TRBV30 and TRBJ1-2; 7 bases fit TRBD1. The junction had 5 bases not matched to a gene; V was cut back by 0 bases and J by 4 bases. Germline V CDR1 and CDR2: GTSNPN, SVGIG (reference sequence). This CDR3 comprises 14 residues. The CDR3 DNA reads as TGTGCCTGGAGTGTAATCGACAGGGCCTATGGCTACACCTTC. It translates to CAWSVIDRAYGYTF. The full variable domain, its missing parts supplied by reference TRBV30 and TRBJ1-2, is SQTIHQWPATLVQPVGSPLSLECTVEGTSNPNLYWYRQAAGRGLQLLFYSVGIGQISSEVPQNLSASRPQDRQFILSSKKLLLSDSGFYLCAWSVIDRAYGYTFGSGTRLTVV.

The CDR3 here is CASSQSYNEQFF. The CDR3, as DNA: TGTGCCAGCAGCCAGAGCTACAATGAGCAGTTCTTC. The gene calls are TRBV13 and TRBJ2-1; D uncertain. The CDR3 contains 12 residues. Germline loops: CDR1 PRHDT, CDR2 FYEKMQ (reference sequence). Trimming pared 5 bases from V and 3 bases from J, leaving 5 bases between.